The T cell receptor (beta chain) described here comes from a study of T cell responses to AZD1222 COVID-19 vaccine. Study-wide results and limits: Reportedly, nearly half the spike-specific TCRs target unmutated variant regions. Donors in the cohort were predominantly white British and more often female, and clonal diversity was possibly underestimated.

Assay: immunoSEQ multiplex PCR; the TCRdb copy retains only in-frame clones and omits some. The sample has 75,000 to 100,000 clones, around 88% seen once. The CDR3 runs to 16 residues. The V end was cut by 1 base, the J end by 6 bases, with 16 bases between. From germline, CDR1 is MNHEY and CDR2 SMNVEV (reference sequence). Remarks on this clone: Its target is unknown.

The chain recombines TRBV27 with TRBJ2-1, with D possibly TRBD2 on 7 matching bases. Sequenced here: peripheral blood, sampled on day 0 of MenACWY control vaccination. The sequence derives from an adult in good health. CDR3 protein: CASSLYGRGDTNEQFF. The CDR3 DNA sequence: TGTGCCAGCAGTTTATATGGGAGGGGGGATACCAATGAGCAGTTCTTC.